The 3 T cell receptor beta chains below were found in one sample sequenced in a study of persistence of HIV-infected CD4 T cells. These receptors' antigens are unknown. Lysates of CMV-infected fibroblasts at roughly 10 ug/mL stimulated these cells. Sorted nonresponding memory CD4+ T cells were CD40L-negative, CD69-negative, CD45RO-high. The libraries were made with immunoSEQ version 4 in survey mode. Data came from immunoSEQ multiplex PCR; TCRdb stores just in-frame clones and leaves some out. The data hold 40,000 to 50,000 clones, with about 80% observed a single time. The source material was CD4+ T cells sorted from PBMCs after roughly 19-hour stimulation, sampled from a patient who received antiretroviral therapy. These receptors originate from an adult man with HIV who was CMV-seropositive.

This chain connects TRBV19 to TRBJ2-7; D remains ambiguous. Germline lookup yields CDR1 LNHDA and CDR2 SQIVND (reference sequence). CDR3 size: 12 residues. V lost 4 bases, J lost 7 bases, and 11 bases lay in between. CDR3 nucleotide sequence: TGTGCCAGTAGTAGCTCGCTGGGGGAGCAGTACTTC. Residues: CASSSSLGEQYF.

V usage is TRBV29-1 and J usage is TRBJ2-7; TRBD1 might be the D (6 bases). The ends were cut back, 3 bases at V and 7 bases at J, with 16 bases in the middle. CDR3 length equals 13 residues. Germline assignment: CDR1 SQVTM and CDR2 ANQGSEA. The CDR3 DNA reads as TGCAGCGTTGAGAAAGGGGGACCGAGAGAGCAGTACTTC. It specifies CSVEKGGPREQYF.

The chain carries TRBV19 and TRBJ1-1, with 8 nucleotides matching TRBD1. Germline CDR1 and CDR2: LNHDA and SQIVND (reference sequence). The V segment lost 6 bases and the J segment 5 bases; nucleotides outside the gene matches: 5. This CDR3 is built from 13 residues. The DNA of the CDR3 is TGTGCCAGTAGCCCGACAGGGGCTACTGAAGCTTTCTTT. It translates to CASSPTGATEAFF.